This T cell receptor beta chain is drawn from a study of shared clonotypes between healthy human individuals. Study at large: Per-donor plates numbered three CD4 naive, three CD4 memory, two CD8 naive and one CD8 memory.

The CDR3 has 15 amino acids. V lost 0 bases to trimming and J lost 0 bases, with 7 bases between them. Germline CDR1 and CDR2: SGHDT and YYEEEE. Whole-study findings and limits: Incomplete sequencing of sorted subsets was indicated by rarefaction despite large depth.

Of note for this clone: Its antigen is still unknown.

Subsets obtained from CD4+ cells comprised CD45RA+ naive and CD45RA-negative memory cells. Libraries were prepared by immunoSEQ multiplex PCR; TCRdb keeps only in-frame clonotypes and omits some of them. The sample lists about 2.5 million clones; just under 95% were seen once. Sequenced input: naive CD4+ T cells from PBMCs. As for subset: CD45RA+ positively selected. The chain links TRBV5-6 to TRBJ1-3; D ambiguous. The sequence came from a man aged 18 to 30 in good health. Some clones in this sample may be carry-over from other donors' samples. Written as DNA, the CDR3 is TGTGCCAGCAGCTTGGGTTCAGGCTCTGGAAACACCATATATTTT. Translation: CASSLGSGSGNTIYF.